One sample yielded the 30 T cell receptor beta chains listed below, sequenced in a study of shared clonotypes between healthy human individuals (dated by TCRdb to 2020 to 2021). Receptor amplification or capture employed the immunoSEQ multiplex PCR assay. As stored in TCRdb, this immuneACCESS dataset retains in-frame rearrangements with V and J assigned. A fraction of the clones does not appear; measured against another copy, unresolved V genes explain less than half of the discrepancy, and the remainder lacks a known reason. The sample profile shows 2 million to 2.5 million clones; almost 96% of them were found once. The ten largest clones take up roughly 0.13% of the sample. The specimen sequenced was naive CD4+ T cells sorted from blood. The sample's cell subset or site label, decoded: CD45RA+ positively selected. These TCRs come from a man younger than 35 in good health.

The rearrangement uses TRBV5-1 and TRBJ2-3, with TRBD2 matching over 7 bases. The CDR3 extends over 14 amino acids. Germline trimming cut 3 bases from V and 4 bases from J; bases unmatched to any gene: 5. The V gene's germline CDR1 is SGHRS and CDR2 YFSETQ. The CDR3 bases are TGCGCCAGCAGCTGGCGGGAGCAGGCAGATACGCAGTATTTT. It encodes CASSWREQADTQYF.

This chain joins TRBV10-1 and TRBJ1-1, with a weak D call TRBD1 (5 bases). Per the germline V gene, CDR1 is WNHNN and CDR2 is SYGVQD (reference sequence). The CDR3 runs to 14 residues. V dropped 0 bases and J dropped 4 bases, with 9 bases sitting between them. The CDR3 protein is CASSESRGATEAFF. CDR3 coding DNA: TGCGCCAGCAGTGAGTCTAGAGGGGCCACTGAAGCTTTCTTT.

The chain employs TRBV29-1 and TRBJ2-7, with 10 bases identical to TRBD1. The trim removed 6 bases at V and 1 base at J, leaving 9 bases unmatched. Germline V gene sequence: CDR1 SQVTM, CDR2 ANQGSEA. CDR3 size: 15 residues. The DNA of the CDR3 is TGCAGCGTGGGATCCGGGACAGGGGCGTCCTACGAGCAGTACTTC. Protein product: CSVGSGTGASYEQYF.

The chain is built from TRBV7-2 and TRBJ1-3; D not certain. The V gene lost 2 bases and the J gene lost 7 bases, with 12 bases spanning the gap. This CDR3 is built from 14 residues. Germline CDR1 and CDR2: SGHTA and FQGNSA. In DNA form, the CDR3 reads TGTGCCAGCAGCTTATCAGACGTTGGTAACACCATATATTTT. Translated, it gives CASSLSDVGNTIYF.

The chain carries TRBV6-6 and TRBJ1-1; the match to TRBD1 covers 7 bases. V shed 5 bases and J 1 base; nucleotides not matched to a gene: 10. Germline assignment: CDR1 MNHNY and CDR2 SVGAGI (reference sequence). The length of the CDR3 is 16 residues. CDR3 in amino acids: CASSAGTVDWNTEAFF. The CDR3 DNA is TGTGCCAGCAGTGCCGGGACAGTCGATTGGAACACTGAAGCTTTCTTT.

The CDR3 sequence is CATSGVGDRGFYEQYF. DNA for the CDR3: TGTGCCACCAGCGGGGTTGGGGACAGGGGTTTCTACGAGCAGTACTTC. This chain joins TRBV15 and TRBJ2-7; 10 bases are shared with TRBD1. Trimming at V came to 5 bases and at J to 3 bases, leaving 10 bases not matched to a gene. This CDR3 spans 16 amino acids. Germline V gives CDR1 LNHNV, CDR2 YYDKDF (reference sequence). The variable domain in full, with the rest retrieved from reference TRBV15 and TRBJ2-7, is DAMVIQNPRYQVTQFGKPVTLSCSQTLNHNVMYWYQQKSSQAPKLLFHYYDKDFNNEADTPDNFQSRRPNTSFCFLDIRSPGLGDTAMYLCATSGVGDRGFYEQYFGPGTRLTVT.

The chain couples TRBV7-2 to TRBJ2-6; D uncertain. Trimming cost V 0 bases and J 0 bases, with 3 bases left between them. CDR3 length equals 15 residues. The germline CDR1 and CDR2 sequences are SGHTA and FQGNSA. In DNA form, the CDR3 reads TGTGCCAGCAGCTTAGCCCCCTCTGGGGCCAACGTCCTGACTTTC. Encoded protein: CASSLAPSGANVLTF.

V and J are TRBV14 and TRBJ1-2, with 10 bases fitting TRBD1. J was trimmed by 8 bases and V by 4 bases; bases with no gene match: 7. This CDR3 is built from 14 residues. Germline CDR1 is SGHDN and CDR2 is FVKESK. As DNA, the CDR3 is TGTGCCAGCAGCCGGCCGGACAGGGGGGAAGGCTACACCTTC. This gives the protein CASSRPDRGEGYTF. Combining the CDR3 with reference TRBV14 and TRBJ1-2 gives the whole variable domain EAGVTQFPSHSVIEKGQTVTLRCDPISGHDNLYWYRRVMGKEIKFLLHFVKESKQDESGMPNNRFLAERTGGTYSTLKVQPAELEDSGVYFCASSRPDRGEGYTFGSGTRLTVV.

The CDR3 coding sequence is TGTGCCAGCTCAGGGGGGCAAGAGACCCAGTACTTC. This gives the protein CASSGGQETQYF. V gene TRBV28 combines with J gene TRBJ2-5; D perhaps matches TRBD1 (7 bases). This CDR3 is 12 amino acids long. Trimming left V 8 bases short and J 2 bases short, with 9 bases between. Per germline, CDR1 MDHEN and CDR2 SYDVKM.

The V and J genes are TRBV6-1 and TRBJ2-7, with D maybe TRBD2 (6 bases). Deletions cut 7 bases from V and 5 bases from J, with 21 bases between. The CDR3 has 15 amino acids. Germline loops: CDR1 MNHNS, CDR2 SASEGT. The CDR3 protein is CASTRGLLDGNEQYF. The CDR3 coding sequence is TGTGCCAGCACCCGCGGACTACTCGACGGCAACGAGCAGTACTTC.

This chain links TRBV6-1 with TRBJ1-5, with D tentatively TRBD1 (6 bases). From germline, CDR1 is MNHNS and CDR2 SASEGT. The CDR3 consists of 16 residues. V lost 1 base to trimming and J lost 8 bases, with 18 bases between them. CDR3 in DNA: TGTGCCAGCAGTGAAGGGAACAGGGTTATTGTTAAGCCCCAGCATTTT. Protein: CASSEGNRVIVKPQHF.

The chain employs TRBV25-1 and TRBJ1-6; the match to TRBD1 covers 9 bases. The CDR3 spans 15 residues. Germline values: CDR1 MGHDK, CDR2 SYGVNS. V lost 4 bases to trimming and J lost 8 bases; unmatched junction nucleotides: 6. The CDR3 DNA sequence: TGTGCCAGCAGTGCGGGGACAGGGAAGTATTCACCCCTCCACTTT. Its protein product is CASSAGTGKYSPLHF.

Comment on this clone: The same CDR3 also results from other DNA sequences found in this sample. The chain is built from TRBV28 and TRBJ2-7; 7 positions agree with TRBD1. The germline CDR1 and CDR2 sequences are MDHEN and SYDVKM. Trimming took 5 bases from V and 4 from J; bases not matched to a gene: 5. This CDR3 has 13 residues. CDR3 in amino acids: CASSRQGWYEQYF. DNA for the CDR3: TGTGCCAGCAGTAGACAGGGATGGTACGAGCAGTACTTC.

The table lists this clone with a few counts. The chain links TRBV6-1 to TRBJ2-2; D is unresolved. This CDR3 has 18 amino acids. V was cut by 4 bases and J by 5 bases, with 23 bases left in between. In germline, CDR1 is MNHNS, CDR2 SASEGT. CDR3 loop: CASSATGVLVDYTGELFF. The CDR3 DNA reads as TGTGCCAGCAGTGCCACTGGGGTGTTGGTTGATTATACCGGGGAGCTGTTTTTT.

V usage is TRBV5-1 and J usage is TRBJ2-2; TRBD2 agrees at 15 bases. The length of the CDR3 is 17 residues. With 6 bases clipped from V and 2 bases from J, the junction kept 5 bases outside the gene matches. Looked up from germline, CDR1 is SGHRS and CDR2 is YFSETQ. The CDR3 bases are TGCGCCAGCACCGGACTAGCGGGAGGGCCCAACACCGGGGAGCTGTTTTTT. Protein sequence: CASTGLAGGPNTGELFF.

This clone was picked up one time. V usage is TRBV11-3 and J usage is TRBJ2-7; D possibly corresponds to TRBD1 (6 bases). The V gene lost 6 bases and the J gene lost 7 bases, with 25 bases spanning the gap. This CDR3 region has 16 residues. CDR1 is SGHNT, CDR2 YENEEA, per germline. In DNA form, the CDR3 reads TGTGCCAGCAGTCAGAATCCACCGGGACACCATGTGGAGCAGTACTTC. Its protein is CASSQNPPGHHVEQYF.

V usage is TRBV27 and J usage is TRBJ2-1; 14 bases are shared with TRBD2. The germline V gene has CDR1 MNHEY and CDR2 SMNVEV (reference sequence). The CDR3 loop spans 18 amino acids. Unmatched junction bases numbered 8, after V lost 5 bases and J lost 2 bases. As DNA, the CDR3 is TGTGCCAGCAGTATGGGACTAGCGGGAGTTGGGACCTACAATGAGCAGTTCTTC. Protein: CASSMGLAGVGTYNEQFF.

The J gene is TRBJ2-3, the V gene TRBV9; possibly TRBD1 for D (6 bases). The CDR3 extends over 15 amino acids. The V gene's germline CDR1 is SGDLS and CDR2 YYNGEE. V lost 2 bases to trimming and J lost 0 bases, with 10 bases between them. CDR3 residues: CASSVTGSSTDTQYF. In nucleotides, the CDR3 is TGTGCCAGCAGCGTTACAGGGTCTAGCACAGATACGCAGTATTTT.

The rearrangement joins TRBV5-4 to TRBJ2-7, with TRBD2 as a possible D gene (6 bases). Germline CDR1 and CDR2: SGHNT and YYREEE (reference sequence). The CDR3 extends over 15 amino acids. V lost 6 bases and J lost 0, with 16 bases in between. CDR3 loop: CASNGPGLSSYEQYF. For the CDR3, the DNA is TGTGCCAGCAACGGACCGGGACTCAGCTCCTACGAGCAGTACTTC. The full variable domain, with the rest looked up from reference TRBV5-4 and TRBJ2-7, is ETGVTQSPTHLIKTRGQQVTLRCSSQSGHNTVSWYQQALGQGPQFIFQYYREEENGRGNFPPRFSGLQFPNYSSELNVNALELDDSALYLCASNGPGLSSYEQYFGPGTRLTVT.

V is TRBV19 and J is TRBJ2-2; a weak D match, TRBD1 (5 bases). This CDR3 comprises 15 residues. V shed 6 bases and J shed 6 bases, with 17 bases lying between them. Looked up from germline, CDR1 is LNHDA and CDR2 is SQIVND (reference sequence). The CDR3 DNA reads TGTGCCAGTAGCACAGGATACTTTGTATCCGGGGAGCTGTTTTTT. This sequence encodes CASSTGYFVSGELFF.

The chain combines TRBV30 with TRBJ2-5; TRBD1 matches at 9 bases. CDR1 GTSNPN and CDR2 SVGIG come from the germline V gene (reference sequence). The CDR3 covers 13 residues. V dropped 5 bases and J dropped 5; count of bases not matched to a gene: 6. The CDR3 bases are TGTGCCTGGGGCCAGGACAGGGGCGAGACCCAGTACTTC. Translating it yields CAWGQDRGETQYF.

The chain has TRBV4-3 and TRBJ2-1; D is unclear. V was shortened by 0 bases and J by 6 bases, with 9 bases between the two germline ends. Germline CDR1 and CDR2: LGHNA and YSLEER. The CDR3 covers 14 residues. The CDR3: CASSQDWTSNEQFF. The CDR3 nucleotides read TGCGCCAGCAGCCAAGATTGGACGAGCAATGAGCAGTTCTTC.

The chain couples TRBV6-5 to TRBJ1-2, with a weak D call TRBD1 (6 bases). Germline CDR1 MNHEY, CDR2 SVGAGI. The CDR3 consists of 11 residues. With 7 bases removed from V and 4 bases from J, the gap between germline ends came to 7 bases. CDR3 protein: CASMDSYGYTF. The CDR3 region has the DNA TGTGCCAGCATGGACAGCTATGGCTACACCTTC.

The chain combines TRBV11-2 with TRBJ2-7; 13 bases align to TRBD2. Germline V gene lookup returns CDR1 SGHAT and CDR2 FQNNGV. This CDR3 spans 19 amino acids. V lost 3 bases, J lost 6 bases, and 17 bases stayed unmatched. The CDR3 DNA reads TGTGCCAGCAGCTTGACTAGCGGGGGGTCTCCGGGCTTCTTTGGCGAGCAGTACTTC. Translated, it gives CASSLTSGGSPGFFGEQYF.

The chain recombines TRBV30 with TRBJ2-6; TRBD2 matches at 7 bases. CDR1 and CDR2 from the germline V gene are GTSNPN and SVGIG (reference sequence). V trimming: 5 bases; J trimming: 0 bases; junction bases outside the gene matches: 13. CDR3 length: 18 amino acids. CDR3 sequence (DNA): TGTGCCTGGTCCTCCGGGGCGGCGGGAGCCTCTGGGGCCAACGTCCTGACTTTC. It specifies CAWSSGAAGASGANVLTF.

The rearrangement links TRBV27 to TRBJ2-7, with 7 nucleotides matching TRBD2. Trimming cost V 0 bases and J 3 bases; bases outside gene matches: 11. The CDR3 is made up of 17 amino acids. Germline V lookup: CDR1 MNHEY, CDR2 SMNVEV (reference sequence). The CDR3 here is CASSLSDGLGLIYEQYF. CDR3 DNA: TGTGCCAGCAGTTTATCGGACGGACTAGGACTTATCTACGAGCAGTACTTC.

The CDR3 is CASSQDDRGPGNTIYF. The CDR3 bases are TGCGCCAGCAGCCAAGATGACAGGGGACCTGGAAACACCATATATTTT. The rearrangement joins TRBV4-3 to TRBJ1-3; 8 nucleotides agree with TRBD1. V was pared by 0 bases and J by 2 bases, with 3 bases of the junction left unmatched. This CDR3 is built from 16 residues. Germline CDR1 and CDR2: LGHNA and YSLEER.

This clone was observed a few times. Written as DNA, the CDR3 is TGTGCCACCAGCAGAGTGCTAGCGGGAGTTAGATACGAGCAGTACTTC. Protein: CATSRVLAGVRYEQYF. V and J are TRBV15 and TRBJ2-7; 10 bases are shared with TRBD2. The length of the CDR3 is 16 residues. Unmatched junction bases numbered 7, after V lost 1 base and J lost 4 bases. Germline V gene data show CDR1 as LNHNV and CDR2 as YYDKDF (reference sequence).

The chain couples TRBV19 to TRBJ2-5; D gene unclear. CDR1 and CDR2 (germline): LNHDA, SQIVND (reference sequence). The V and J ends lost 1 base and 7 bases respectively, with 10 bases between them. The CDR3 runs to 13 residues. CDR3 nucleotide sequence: TGTGCCAGTAGTATAGCCGTAGTTGGGACCCAGTACTTC. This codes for CASSIAVVGTQYF.

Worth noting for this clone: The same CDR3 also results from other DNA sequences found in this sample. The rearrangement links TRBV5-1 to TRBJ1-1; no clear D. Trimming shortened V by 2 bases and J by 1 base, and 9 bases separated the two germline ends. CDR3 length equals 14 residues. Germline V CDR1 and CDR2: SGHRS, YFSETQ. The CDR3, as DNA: TGCGCCAGCAGCTTAGATACTGGGAACACTGAAGCTTTCTTT. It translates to CASSLDTGNTEAFF.